The 18 T cell receptor beta chains listed next were all sequenced from one sample in a study of cytomegalovirus exposure and HLA in healthy donors. This PCR relied on a set of 60 Vbeta primers and 13 Jbeta primers. Sequenced by immunoSEQ multiplex PCR; TCRdb stores in-frame clones only, minus some. The repertoire includes about 250,000 clones, under 80% of them detected once, and about 2.1% sits in the top ten. The sequenced material came from PBMCs. The source is a female donor in good health and CMV-seronegative.

The V gene is TRBV30, the J gene TRBJ1-1; D remains unclear. Germline CDR1 is GTSNPN and CDR2 is SVGIG (reference sequence). CDR3 size: 11 residues. V shed 0 bases and J shed 5 bases, with 4 bases lying between them. The CDR3 spells CAWSVQTEAFF. CDR3 sequence (DNA): TGTGCCTGGAGTGTACAGACTGAAGCTTTCTTT.

The chain is built from TRBV15 and TRBJ1-1; D is ambiguous. The CDR3 totals 13 residues. CDR1 LNHNV and CDR2 YYDKDF come from the germline V gene (reference sequence). Between the trimmed V and J ends, which lost 5 bases and 1 base, there was a span of 8 bases. The CDR3 sequence: CATSRDWNTEAFF. CDR3 nucleotide sequence: TGTGCCACCAGCCGGGATTGGAACACTGAAGCTTTCTTT.

The chain joins TRBV11-2 to TRBJ2-2, with 7 bases matching TRBD1. V lost 5 bases, J lost 4 bases, and 7 bases stayed unmatched. CDR3 size: 15 residues. Germline CDR1 SGHAT, CDR2 FQNNGV. Here the CDR3 DNA reads TGTGCCAGCAGCCCCCGGTCAGGGGGCACCGGGGAGCTGTTTTTT. Amino acid sequence: CASSPRSGGTGELFF.

The V gene is TRBV29-1, the J gene TRBJ2-1; 7 bases match TRBD2. The CDR3 totals 12 residues. Per germline, CDR1 SQVTM and CDR2 ANQGSEA. Losses at the gene ends were 6 bases for V and 10 bases for J; bases not matched to a gene: 9. The CDR3 loop is CSVERGSNEQFF. In DNA form, the CDR3 reads TGCAGCGTGGAGCGCGGGAGTAACGAGCAGTTCTTC.

The V gene is TRBV6-5, the J gene TRBJ2-7; D is unclear. Germline assignment: CDR1 MNHEY and CDR2 SVGAGI. V lost 4 bases and J 0 bases, leaving 10 bases between the germline ends. The CDR3 is 14 amino acids. For the CDR3, the DNA is TGTGCCAGCAGTTTAGCTCAAGTCTCCTACGAGCAGTACTTC. Protein product: CASSLAQVSYEQYF.

V and J are TRBV15 and TRBJ1-5; tentative D call: TRBD1 (6 bases). V gave up 0 bases and J gave up 6 bases, with 12 bases separating them. From germline, CDR1 is LNHNV and CDR2 YYDKDF (reference sequence). The CDR3 runs 15 residues. CDR3 DNA sequence: TGTGCCACCAGCAGAGACCCAAGGGGGGGTCAGCCCCAGCATTTT. It translates to CATSRDPRGGQPQHF.

The chain is built from TRBV11-2 and TRBJ2-7; no reliable D call. Germline-derived CDR1 and CDR2 are SGHAT and FQNNGV. V was trimmed by 1 base and J by 3 bases, leaving 10 bases between them. CDR3 length equals 14 residues. The DNA of the CDR3 is TGTGCCAGCAGCTTAGCGGGTGAGAGCTACGAGCAGTACTTC. Residues: CASSLAGESYEQYF. The full variable domain, with the rest looked up from reference TRBV11-2 and TRBJ2-7, is EAGVAQSPRYKIIEKRQSVAFWCNPISGHATLYWYQQILGQGPKLLIQFQNNGVVDDSQLPKDRFSAERLKGVDSTLKIQPAKLEDSAVYLCASSLAGESYEQYFGPGTRLTVT.

The rearrangement links TRBV28 to TRBJ2-5; D may be TRBD2 (6 bases). The DNA end lines up better with TRBJ2-7; the J call may be wrong. Per the germline V gene, CDR1 is MDHEN and CDR2 is SYDVKM. This CDR3 contains 11 residues. The CDR3 region is CASIGRYEQYF. DNA for the CDR3: TGTGCCAGCATAGGGAGGTACGAGCAGTACTTC.

V and J are TRBV19 and TRBJ2-7; 8 bases are shared with TRBD2. The germline V gene has CDR1 LNHDA and CDR2 SQIVND (reference sequence). The CDR3 has 15 amino acids. V was pared by 2 bases and J by 2 bases, with 5 bases of the junction left unmatched. Written as DNA, the CDR3 is TGTGCCAGTAGTATACTAGCGGGCCAGACCTACGAGCAGTACTTC. Encoded protein: CASSILAGQTYEQYF.

The rearrangement links TRBV27 to TRBJ2-1, with 13 bases that match TRBD2. The CDR3 covers 14 residues. The trim removed 8 bases at V and 10 bases at J, leaving 8 bases unmatched. Germline V gene data show CDR1 as MNHEY and CDR2 as SMNVEV (reference sequence). The CDR3: CASSPGLAGEEQFF. The DNA for the CDR3 is TGTGCCAGCTCTCCCGGACTAGCGGGAGAGGAGCAGTTCTTC.

J is TRBJ2-1 and V is TRBV7-8, with 10 nucleotides matching TRBD2. The CDR3 length is 16 residues. The V gene end was trimmed by 4 bases and the J gene end by 9 bases; junction bases not matched to a gene: 12. Germline CDR1 and CDR2: SGHVS and FQNEAQ. CDR3 coding DNA: TGTGCCAGCAGCTCCCCTGGGCTAGCGGGAGACTCTGAGCAGTTCTTC. Translating it yields CASSSPGLAGDSEQFF.

The chain couples TRBV11-3 to TRBJ2-1, with a weak D call TRBD2 (6 bases). The V and J ends lost 7 bases and 9 bases respectively, with 16 bases between them. This CDR3 region has 13 residues. Germline values: CDR1 SGHNT, CDR2 YENEEA. This chain's CDR3 is CASTRDSLGEQFF. DNA of the CDR3: TGTGCCAGCACCCGGGACTCACTTGGTGAGCAGTTCTTC. The full variable domain, rest sourced from reference TRBV11-3 and TRBJ2-1, is EAGVVQSPRYKIIEKKQPVAFWCNPISGHNTLYWYLQNLGQGPELLIRYENEEAVDDSQLPKDRFSAERLKGVDSTLKIQPAELGDSAVYLCASTRDSLGEQFFGPGTRLTVL.

In nucleotides, the CDR3 is TGTGCCAGCAGGGACAGTCGAGGGGAAAACACCATATATTTT. Translating it yields CASRDSRGENTIYF. The chain combines TRBV27 with TRBJ1-3; D is perhaps TRBD1 (6 bases). This CDR3 is 14 amino acids long. Germline lookup yields CDR1 MNHEY and CDR2 SMNVEV (reference sequence). Trimming removed 6 bases at V and 6 bases at J, with 15 bases between.

This chain's CDR3 is CASTQTSGRISSYEQYF. As DNA, the CDR3 is TGTGCCAGCACCCAGACTAGCGGGAGAATTAGCTCCTACGAGCAGTACTTC. The chain uses TRBV28 and TRBJ2-7; TRBD2 aligns across 12 bases. CDR3 length equals 17 residues. Per the germline V gene, CDR1 is MDHEN and CDR2 is SYDVKM. V dropped 7 bases and J dropped 0; count of bases not matched to a gene: 10.

The chain uses TRBV6-1 and TRBJ1-4, with no clear D. This CDR3 has 15 amino acids. The V and J ends lost 2 bases and 3 bases respectively, with 10 bases between them. CDR1 is MNHNS and CDR2 is SASEGT in the germline V gene. The CDR3 here is CASSENSYSNEKLFF. CDR3 DNA: TGTGCCAGCAGTGAAAACAGCTATTCTAATGAAAAACTGTTTTTT.

This chain connects TRBV4-1 to TRBJ1-1; 10 nucleotides line up with TRBD1. This CDR3 region has 18 residues. CDR1 is MGHRA and CDR2 is YSYEKL in the germline V gene. Trimming removed 4 bases from V and 4 bases from J; junction bases left unmatched: 15. The CDR3 sequence: CASSLTLNSGTGVTEAFF. Written as DNA, the CDR3 is TGCGCCAGCAGCCTAACATTAAATTCCGGGACAGGGGTCACTGAAGCTTTCTTT.

This clone was recorded a few times. The genes are TRBV2 and TRBJ1-4, with 8 bases lining up with TRBD1. V lost 6 bases and J lost 8; bases outside the gene matches: 5. Germline CDR1 and CDR2: SNHLY and FYNNEI. This CDR3 is 13 amino acids long. The CDR3 here is CASRIRGQEKLFF. The DNA for the CDR3 is TGTGCCAGCAGAATCAGGGGGCAAGAAAAACTGTTTTTT.

A remark on this clone: The sample holds other DNA sequences that translate to the same CDR3. The rearrangement uses TRBV6-4 and TRBJ2-2; tentatively, D is TRBD2 (5 bases). Trimming left V 2 bases short and J 1 base short, with 8 bases between. This CDR3 spans 15 amino acids. The germline V gene has CDR1 MRHNA and CDR2 SNTAGT. CDR3 bases: TGTGCCAGCAGTGACGGCAGCGGGAACACCGGGGAGCTGTTTTTT. The encoded protein is CASSDGSGNTGELFF.